The 19 T cell receptor beta chains below come from one sample, sequenced in a study of neurological immune-mediated disorders. Stated time point: longitudinal time-point 1 (baseline). TCRdb reprocessed the 5' RACE reads via MiXCR and lists one record per CDR3 protein. Altogether 55,000 to 75,000 distinct CDR3 sequences are present, about 13% being singletons, with the ten largest covering about 4.5%. The sample taken for sequencing was PBMCs. These receptors originate from a female donor with HTLV-1-associated myelopathy (HAM/TSP).

This clonotype has a count of ten or more. The DNA for the CDR3 is TGCGCCAGCAGCCAAGATCCGAAGCGGGGGGATACACAAGAGACCCAGTACTTC. Amino acid sequence: CASSQDPKRGDTQETQYF. The chain uses TRBV4-1 and TRBJ2-5; 9 positions agree with TRBD2. There are 18 residues in the CDR3. CDR1 MGHRA and CDR2 YSYEKL come from the germline V gene. With V trimmed by 0 bases and J by 2 bases, 10 bases remained unmatched.

The table lists this clonotype with many counts. The rearrangement joins TRBV9 to TRBJ2-7, with D possibly matching TRBD1 (6 bases). The CDR3 covers 15 residues. Between the trimmed V and J ends, which lost 0 bases and 7 bases, there was a span of 17 bases. Germline CDR1 SGDLS, CDR2 YYNGEE. CDR3 DNA: TGTGCCAGCAGCGTAGGCCGGGACACCATGGGGGAGCAGTACTTC. This sequence encodes CASSVGRDTMGEQYF.

This clonotype was observed many times. The chain employs TRBV29-1 and TRBJ2-7; TRBD2 might be the D (7 bases). With 4 bases removed from V and 5 bases from J, the gap between germline ends came to 18 bases. The CDR3 loop spans 14 amino acids. Germline V gene data show CDR1 as SQVTM and CDR2 as ANQGSEA. For the CDR3, the DNA is TGCAGCGTTGTCCCCCTGGGAGGGGGAGACGAGCAGTACTTC. Protein product: CSVVPLGGGDEQYF.

This clonotype has more than one count but fewer than ten. The V call is TRBV7-9, the J call TRBJ2-6; D gene uncertain. Germline V gene sequence: CDR1 SEHNR, CDR2 FQNEAQ (reference sequence). This CDR3 has 18 amino acids. The V end was cut by 3 bases, the J end by 1 base, with 16 bases between. The CDR3 DNA reads TGTGCCAGCAGCTTTTCGTTTGACGAGCTATCTGGGGCCAACGTCCTGACTTTC. Its translation: CASSFSFDELSGANVLTF. The full variable domain, with the rest looked up from reference TRBV7-9 and TRBJ2-6, is DTGVSQNPRHKITKRGQNVTFRCDPISEHNRLYWYRQTLGQGPEFLTYFQNEAQLEKSRLLSDRFSAERPKGSFSTLEIQRTEQGDSAMYLCASSFSFDELSGANVLTFGAGSRLTVL.

This clonotype was counted between two and nine times. V and J are TRBV5-1 and TRBJ2-1; 12 bases align to TRBD2. CDR3 length: 16 amino acids. With 5 bases clipped from V and 4 bases from J, the junction kept 7 bases outside the gene matches. Germline V CDR1 and CDR2: SGHRS, YFSETQ. The CDR3 region is CASRGTSGFTYNEQFF. The DNA for the CDR3 is TGCGCCAGCAGGGGGACTAGCGGGTTCACTTACAATGAGCAGTTCTTC.

Within the sample, this clonotype is medium-sized. This chain connects TRBV3-1 to TRBJ2-1, with a weak D call TRBD2 (7 bases). Trimming pared 1 base from V and 14 bases from J, leaving 12 bases between. Germline CDR1 reads LGHDT; CDR2 reads YNNKEL (reference sequence). The CDR3 spans 12 residues. CDR3 protein: CASSQGRGQEFF. For the CDR3, the DNA is TGTGCCAGCAGCCAAGGGCGGGGGCAGGAGTTCTTC.

This rearrangement joins TRBV20-1 to TRBJ2-6; maybe TRBD1 (6 bases). Germline-derived CDR1 and CDR2 are DFQATT and SNEGSKA (reference sequence). Trimming pared 3 bases from V and 4 bases from J, leaving 10 bases between. This CDR3 is 14 amino acids long. The CDR3 reads CSARTGYGANVLTF. The CDR3 nucleotides are TGCAGTGCTAGGACAGGTTACGGGGCCAACGTCCTGACTTTC.

The CDR3 region is CAAQRVSIPYEQYF. In DNA, the CDR3 is TGTGCCGCGCAAAGGGTATCAATTCCCTACGAGCAGTACTTC. V and J are TRBV24-1 and TRBJ2-7; D not certain. CDR3 size: 14 residues. V was trimmed by 12 bases and J by 2 bases, leaving 19 bases between them. Germline CDR1 KGHDR, CDR2 SFDVKD.

This clonotype was counted many times. DNA of the CDR3: TGTGCCAGCAGCTTAGGAGGGGGGGGGCTGAATGAGCAGTTCTTC. It is translated as CASSLGGGGLNEQFF. V is TRBV7-8 and J is TRBJ2-1; tentative D call: TRBD2 (7 bases). Trimming left V 1 base short and J 7 bases short, with 14 bases between. Germline V gives CDR1 SGHVS, CDR2 FQNEAQ. CDR3 length: 15 amino acids. The whole variable domain, remainder taken from reference TRBV7-8 and TRBJ2-1, is GAGVSQSPRYKVAKRGQDVALRCDPISGHVSLFWYQQALGQGPEFLTYFQNEAQLDKSGLPSDRFFAERPEGSVSTLKIQRTQQEDSAVYLCASSLGGGGLNEQFFGPGTRLTVL.

The V gene is TRBV5-8, the J gene TRBJ2-5; tentative D call: TRBD2 (5 bases). V lost 2 bases and J 4 bases, leaving 9 bases between the germline ends. This CDR3 comprises 13 residues. Germline assignment: CDR1 SGHTS and CDR2 YDEGEE. Here the CDR3 DNA reads TGTGCCAGCAGCTTACTAGTTACAGAGACCCAGTACTTC. Its translation is CASSLLVTETQYF. Together with reference TRBV5-8 and TRBJ2-5, the CDR3 gives the full variable domain: EAGVTQSPTHLIKTRGQQATLRCSPISGHTSVYWYQQALGLGLQFLLWYDEGEERNRGNFPPRFSGRQFPNYSSELNVNALELEDSALYLCASSLLVTETQYFGPGTRLLVL.

In its sample, this clonotype was seen many times. V usage is TRBV28 and J usage is TRBJ2-5, with 12 bases fitting TRBD2. V trimming: 1 base; J trimming: 2 bases; junction bases outside the gene matches: 8. The CDR3 length is 18 residues. Per the germline V gene, CDR1 is MDHEN and CDR2 is SYDVKM. CDR3 residues: CASSLSRTSGAEQETQYF. The DNA of the CDR3 is TGTGCCAGCAGTTTATCGAGGACTAGCGGGGCGGAACAAGAGACCCAGTACTTC.

This clonotype appeared a single time. In DNA, the CDR3 is TGTGCCAGCAGTGGGGAACTCTCCTACGAGCAGTACTTC. Protein: CASSGELSYEQYF. V gene TRBV6-1 combines with J gene TRBJ2-7; D unresolved. Germline loops: CDR1 MNHNS, CDR2 SASEGT. CDR3 size: 13 residues. V gave up 4 bases and J gave up 0 bases, with 7 bases separating them.

This clonotype was counted many times. The chain has TRBV20-1 and TRBJ2-7; 8 bases agree with TRBD2. After removal of 1 base from V and 3 bases from J, the junction contained 17 bases not matched to a gene. The CDR3 length is 18 residues. CDR1 DFQATT and CDR2 SNEGSKA come from the germline V gene (reference sequence). CDR3 bases: TGCAGTGCTAGAGCCCTGACTTCTGGAGCGGGGGCTATCTACGAGCAGTACTTC. It specifies CSARALTSGAGAIYEQYF.

This clonotype occurred many times. The chain has TRBV7-2 and TRBJ2-1; 8 nucleotides match TRBD2. The germline V gene encodes CDR1 SGHTA and CDR2 FQGNSA. The CDR3 is made up of 14 amino acids. J lost 6 bases, V lost 3 bases, and 4 bases had no gene match. The CDR3 nucleotides are TGTGCCAGCAGCTTTACGGGGGGGCCCAATGAGCAGTTCTTC. Protein sequence: CASSFTGGPNEQFF.

This clonotype was seen repeatedly, ten times or more. CDR3 sequence (DNA): TGCGCCAGCAGCTTGTTGAACGGGAAGAACACTGAAGCTTTCTTT. It codes for CASSLLNGKNTEAFF. This rearrangement joins TRBV5-1 to TRBJ1-1; the D is unclear. Germline assignment: CDR1 SGHRS and CDR2 YFSETQ. V lost 1 base and J 1 base, leaving 11 bases between the germline ends. The CDR3 length is 15 residues.

A remark on this clonotype: A much larger clone differs by one base, so this may be a read error. Here the CDR3 reads CAINETSGGAYNEQFF. The CDR3, as DNA: TGTGCCATCAATGAGACTAGCGGGGGGGCTTACAATGAGCAGTTCTTC. V usage is TRBV10-3 and J usage is TRBJ2-1; TRBD2 matches 14 bases. The germline gives CDR1 ENHRY, CDR2 SYGVKD. The CDR3 sequence is 16 residues long.

The chain links TRBV4-2 to TRBJ1-4, with 7 bases aligning to TRBD1. CDR1 is LGHNA and CDR2 is YNFKEQ in the germline V gene. V gave up 3 bases and J gave up 0 bases; unmatched junction bases: 10. The CDR3 has 18 amino acids. The CDR3 DNA reads as TGTGCCAGCAGCCAGGGGACAGTGTACGATACAACTAATGAAAAACTGTTTTTT. Translating gives CASSQGTVYDTTNEKLFF.

A note on this clonotype: Compared with germline, one end of the junction differs, possibly owing to a read error. The V call is TRBV7-2, the J call TRBJ1-2; tentative D call: TRBD1 (5 bases). Per germline, CDR1 SGHTA and CDR2 FQGNSA. This CDR3 has 15 residues. This CDR3 is CANSPQESSNYRYTF. The CDR3 bases are TGTGCCAACAGCCCACAGGAGAGCTCTAACTATAGATACACCTTC.

This clonotype was counted at least ten times. This chain links TRBV11-2 with TRBJ2-5; the D gene is possibly TRBD1 (6 bases). Per the germline V gene, CDR1 is SGHAT and CDR2 is FQNNGV. CDR3 size: 13 residues. V lost 5 bases, J lost 5 bases, and 12 bases lay in between. This CDR3 reads CASSPGVVETQYF. CDR3 nucleotide sequence: TGTGCCAGCAGCCCAGGGGTAGTGGAGACCCAGTACTTC.